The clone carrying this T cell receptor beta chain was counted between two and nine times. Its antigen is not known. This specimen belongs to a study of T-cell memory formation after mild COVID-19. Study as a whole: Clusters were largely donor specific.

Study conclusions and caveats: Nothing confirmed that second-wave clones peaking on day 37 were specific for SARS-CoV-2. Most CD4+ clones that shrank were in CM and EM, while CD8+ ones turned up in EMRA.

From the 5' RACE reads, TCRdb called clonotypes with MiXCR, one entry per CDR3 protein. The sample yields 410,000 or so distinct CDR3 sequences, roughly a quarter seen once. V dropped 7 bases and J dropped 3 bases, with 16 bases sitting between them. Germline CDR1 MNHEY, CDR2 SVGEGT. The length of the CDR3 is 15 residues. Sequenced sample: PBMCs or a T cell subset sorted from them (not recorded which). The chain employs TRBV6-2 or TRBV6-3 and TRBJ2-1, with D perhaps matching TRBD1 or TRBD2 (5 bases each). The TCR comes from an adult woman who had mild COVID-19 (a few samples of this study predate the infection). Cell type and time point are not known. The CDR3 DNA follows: TGTGCCAGCACCAAACGGGACGGACTCTACAATGAGCAGTTCTTC. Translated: CASTKRDGLYNEQFF.